The source of this TCR beta chain is a study of shared clonotypes between healthy human individuals. CD45RO-negative, CCR7-selected cells formed the naive CD8 fraction, which excluded terminally differentiated effector memory CD45RA+ cells. This was a deep-level run. Several immunoSEQ plates held equal portions of the genomic DNA taken from each subset. Sorted-subset replicate PCRs used 150 to 200 ng DNA, around 27,000 T cell genomes. TCRdb's table, derived via immunoSEQ multiplex PCR, lists solely in-frame clones and lacks some. The profile shows around 550,000 clones, roughly 96% of them singletons. Germline V gene lookup returns CDR1 SNHLY and CDR2 FYNNEI. With 3 bases removed from V and 4 bases from J, the gap between germline ends came to 7 bases. This CDR3 has 13 amino acids.

The receptor's source is a woman between 25 and 40 years old in good health. The sequencing input was naive CD8+ T cells sorted from blood. V gene TRBV2 combines with J gene TRBJ1-5; D gene unclear. CDR3 in DNA: TGTGCCAGCAGTGATTCGCTAAATCAGCCCCAGCATTTT. Protein product: CASSDSLNQPQHF.